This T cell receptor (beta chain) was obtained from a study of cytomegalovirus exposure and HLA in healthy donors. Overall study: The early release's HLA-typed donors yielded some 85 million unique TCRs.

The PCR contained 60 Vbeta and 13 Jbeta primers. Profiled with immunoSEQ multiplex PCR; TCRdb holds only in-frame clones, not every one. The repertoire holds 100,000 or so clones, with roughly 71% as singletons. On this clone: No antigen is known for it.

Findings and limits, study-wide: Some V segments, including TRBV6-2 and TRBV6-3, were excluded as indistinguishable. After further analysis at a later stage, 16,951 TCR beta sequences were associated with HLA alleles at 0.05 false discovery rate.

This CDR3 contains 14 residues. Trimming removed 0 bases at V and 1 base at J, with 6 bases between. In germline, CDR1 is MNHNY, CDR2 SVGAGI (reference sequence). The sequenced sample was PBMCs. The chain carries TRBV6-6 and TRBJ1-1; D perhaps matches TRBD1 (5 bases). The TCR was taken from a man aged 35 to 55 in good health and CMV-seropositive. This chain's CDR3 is CASSYSGGNTEAFF. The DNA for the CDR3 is TGTGCCAGCAGTTACTCCGGGGGGAACACTGAAGCTTTCTTT.